This section outlines one T cell receptor beta chain sequence together with its context. No antigen is known for it. This sample stems from a study of vaccination and CD4 T cells after COVID-19. Oncomine TCR Beta short-read sequencing was applied to DNA from cultured CD4+ T cells. TCRdb itself ran the PCR reads through MiXCR, one entry per CDR3 protein. The sample has 20,000 or so distinct CDR3 sequences, roughly 47% seen once. The treatment is: roughly ten-day PBMC culture with coronavirus spike peptide pools or control peptides (ViraFEST assay). The sequence was collected from a human donor with COVID-19. The sequenced material came from cultured CD4+ T cells from blood.

This chain's CDR3 is CASSQEASGVYEQYF. The CDR3 coding sequence is TGTGCCAGCAGCCAAGAGGCGAGCGGGGTCTACGAGCAGTACTTC. The rearrangement uses TRBV4-2 and TRBJ2-7; TRBD2 matches 7 bases. From germline, CDR1 is LGHNA and CDR2 YNFKEQ. Trimming took 0 bases from V and 3 from J; bases not matched to a gene: 5. The CDR3 loop spans 15 amino acids.